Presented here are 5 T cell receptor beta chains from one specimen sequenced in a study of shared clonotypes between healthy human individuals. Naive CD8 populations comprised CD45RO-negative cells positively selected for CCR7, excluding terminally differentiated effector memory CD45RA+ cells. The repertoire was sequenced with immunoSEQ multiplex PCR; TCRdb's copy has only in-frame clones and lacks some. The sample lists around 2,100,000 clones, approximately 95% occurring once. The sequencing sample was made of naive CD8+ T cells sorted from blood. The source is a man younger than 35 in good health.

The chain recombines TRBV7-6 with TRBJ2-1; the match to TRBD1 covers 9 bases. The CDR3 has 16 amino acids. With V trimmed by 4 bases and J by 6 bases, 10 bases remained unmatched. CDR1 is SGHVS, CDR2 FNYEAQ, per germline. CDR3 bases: TGTGCCAGCAGCTCTTCCGGGACAGGGAAATTCAATGAGCAGTTCTTC. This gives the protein CASSSSGTGKFNEQFF.

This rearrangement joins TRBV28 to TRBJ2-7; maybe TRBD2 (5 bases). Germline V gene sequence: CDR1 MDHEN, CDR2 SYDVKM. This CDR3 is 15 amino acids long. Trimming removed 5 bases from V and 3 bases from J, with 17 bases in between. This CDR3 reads CASSPHGGMNYEQYF. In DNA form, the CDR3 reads TGTGCCAGCAGTCCCCACGGAGGAATGAACTACGAGCAGTACTTC.

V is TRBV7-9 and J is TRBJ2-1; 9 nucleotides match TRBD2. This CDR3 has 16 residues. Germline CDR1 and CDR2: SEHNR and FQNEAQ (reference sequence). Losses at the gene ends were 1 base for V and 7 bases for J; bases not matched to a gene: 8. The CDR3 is CASSLVTSGLWNEQFF. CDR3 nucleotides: TGTGCCAGCAGCTTAGTAACTAGCGGGCTCTGGAATGAGCAGTTCTTC.

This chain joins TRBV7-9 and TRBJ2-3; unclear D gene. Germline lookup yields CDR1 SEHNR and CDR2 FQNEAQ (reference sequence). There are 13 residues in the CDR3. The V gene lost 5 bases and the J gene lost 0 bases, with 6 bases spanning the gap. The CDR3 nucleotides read TGTGCCAGCAGCGGCTCTAGCACAGATACGCAGTATTTT. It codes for CASSGSSTDTQYF.

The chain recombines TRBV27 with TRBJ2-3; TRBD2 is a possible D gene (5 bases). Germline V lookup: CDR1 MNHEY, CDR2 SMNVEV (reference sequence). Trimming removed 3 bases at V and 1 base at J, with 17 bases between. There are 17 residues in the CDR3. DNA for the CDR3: TGTGCCAGCAGTTTCCTGCGGAGCGGTGAAGGCACAGATACGCAGTATTTT. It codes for CASSFLRSGEGTDTQYF.